These T cell receptor beta chains were read from a single sample in a study of cytomegalovirus exposure and HLA in healthy donors. Sequenced by immunoSEQ multiplex PCR; TCRdb stores in-frame clones only, minus some. The table includes about 180,000 clones, approximately 80% detected once. Source material: PBMCs. The receptors stem from a man aged 18 to 29 in good health and CMV-seronegative. Each CDR3 is given with its conserved first and last residue.

cdr3_aa	v_call
CASRFSSGGPNEQFF	TRBV28
CASNRQGLEQYF	TRBV7-8
CASRPDGQTFYGYTF	TRBV6-5
CAISEGGDYGYTF	TRBV10-3
CASRDDSYNSPLHF	TRBV10-2
CASSQVGGGHYGYTF	TRBV4-1
CASSPGLAGGSSYEQYF	TRBV5-1
CASTTRGGSNYGYTF	TRBV19
CSVVPQGTLAGNTIYF	TRBV29-1
CASSQVLAGARQETQYF	TRBV14
CASSARGALHF	TRBV6-1
CASREYGTGPNYGYTF	TRBV6-4
CASSLVGGNQPQHF	TRBV5-1
CASSIPGPSYEQYF	TRBV19
CASREGTENYNEQFF	TRBV6-1
CASSPLPGMVGTEAFF	TRBV9
CASSPRTSGIGYEQYF	TRBV5-4
CASSGPFLFCGDHNEQFF	TRBV6-4
CASSFARGYEQYF	TRBV11-2
CASSPRRTKGTGELFF	TRBV27
CASSLGTRNYGYTF	TRBV9
CASSPDSNEKLFF	TRBV18
CASSLGGSSYEQYF	TRBV28
CASSVGGSEKLFF	TRBV9
CASSFNLGQGYNSPLNF	TRBV7-8
CASSPGDLSYEQYF	TRBV13
CASSLVPRLGNTEAFF	TRBV7-9
CATQQGNQPQHF	TRBV15
CASVEIMNTEAFF	TRBV5-5
CASSLRRGLAGAQYNEQFF	TRBV11-2
CASSLERDNEQFF	TRBV7-3
CASSLYRGGSWKTQYF	TRBV5-1
CASSPQGSIYSYEQYF	TRBV7-9
CASSVRGLNTEAFF	TRBV5-8
CASSLSMGQGPPKKETQYF	TRBV27
CASAPGLGGYGYTF	TRBV7-3
CASSRRSIYSNQPQHF	TRBV28
CATARVVQETQYF	TRBV27
CASSFSSSNTEAFF	TRBV6-5
CASSLGGGSPWGEQFF	TRBV27
CASRMEAGEISEAFF	TRBV6-6
CASSPGEGAQPEAFF	TRBV18
CASSPRRSSGGQKETQYF	TRBV7-8
CASSGTSASTDTQYF	TRBV6-1
CASSEIAGSPTGELFF	TRBV6-1
CASSLEREMAYEQYF	TRBV5-4
CASSQKRSAFF	TRBV19
CASRRVEFTGELFF	TRBV6-5
CASRPTGVSNEKLFF	TRBV28
CAISEFSGRWEQYF	TRBV10-3
CASGLRQGDEQFF	TRBV12-5
CASSEQAGGGYGYTF	TRBV6-1
CASRVGLAGEKYF	TRBV10-2
CASSSGTGGNTIYF	TRBV27